Reported below is one T cell receptor beta chain. The antigen remains unidentified. Sequencing was performed with immunoSEQ multiplex PCR; in TCRdb, only in-frame clones are kept and a portion is missing. The sample holds tens of thousands of clones, 65% to 85% seen once. This specimen belongs to a study of OX40 agonist ivuxolimab in advanced cancers. Overall study: Partial response was recorded in three patients: one hepatocellular carcinoma and two cutaneous melanoma cases. Study-wide findings and caveats: Nonresponders, in some cases, also had low normalized T-cell clonal expansion.

CDR1 is MNHEY and CDR2 is SVGAGI in the germline V gene. The length of the CDR3 is 13 residues. V lost 8 bases and J lost 5, with 12 bases in between. The material was CD4+ or CD8+ T cells sorted from blood, obtained in a trial of the OX40 agonist ivuxolimab. This TCR came from an adult with an advanced solid tumor such as melanoma, head and neck, liver or kidney cancer. J is TRBJ2-2 and V is TRBV6-5; D is ambiguous. CDR3 coding DNA: TGTGCCAGCTTTTCAATCTGGACCGGGGAGCTGTTTTTT. It codes for CASFSIWTGELFF.